This T cell receptor beta chain came from a study of blood T cell repertoires in COVID-19. Study details: Both acute and convalescent COVID-19 samples were obtained from the United States, Italy and Spain.

Here immunoSEQ multiplex PCR was the method, and the copy in TCRdb shows in-frame clones only, minus some. The sample carries around 200,000 clones, around 83% recorded once. The CDR3 sequence is 14 residues long. Germline V gene sequence: CDR1 SGHTA, CDR2 FQGNSA. J was trimmed by 9 bases and V by 4 bases; bases with no gene match: 8. This sequence originates from a man in his fifties with active or convalescent COVID-19. Input material: peripheral blood. This chain joins TRBV7-2 and TRBJ2-3, with 9 nucleotides matching TRBD2. The chain's CDR3 is CASSSLGGRGTQYF. Here the CDR3 DNA reads TGTGCCAGCAGCTCCCTCGGCGGGAGGGGAACGCAGTATTTT. Drawing the rest from reference TRBV7-2 and TRBJ2-3, the complete variable domain is GAGVSQSPSNKVTEKGKDVELRCDPISGHTALYWYRQSLGQGLEFLIYFQGNSAPDKSGLPSDRFSAERTGGSVSTLTIQRTQQEDSAVYLCASSSLGGRGTQYFGPGTRLTVL.